This T cell receptor (beta chain) was recorded in a study of blood T cells in healthy people across ages. The CDR3 covers 15 residues. From germline, CDR1 is SNHLY and CDR2 FYNNEI. This clonotype occurred many times. The junction shows a germline mismatch at one end, possibly a read error. Together with a sample-barcoded 5' primer, a J-beta primer mix was included in a second PCR lasting roughly 6 to 12 cycles. TCRdb reanalysed the 5' RACE reads using MiXCR and keeps one entry per CDR3 protein. The table includes 1.5 million to 2 million distinct CDR3 sequences, 28% detected once. The V and J genes are TRBV2 and TRBJ2-1, with a tentative D call TRBD2 (6 bases). Material: blood. The receptor's source is a woman aged 25 to 39 in good health. CDR3 sequence: CATTEIRDSFNERFF. The CDR3 DNA is TGTGCCACCACTGAAATCCGGGACTCATTTAATGAGCGGTTCTTC.